This T cell receptor (beta chain) originates from a study of T-cell memory formation after mild COVID-19 (dated by TCRdb to the early 2020s). The study in broad terms: TCR sequence clusters from the two donors were largely donor specific. T-cell clones expanding and contracting after mild COVID-19 in two donors were tracked by longitudinal TCRalpha and TCRbeta repertoire sequencing. Two young, previously healthy adult volunteers, one female and one male, were included in the cohort.

As for this clonotype: Its antigen is currently not known. No quality values exist for individual bases; no much larger clone is one base distant.

Sequencing used an Illumina NovaSeq 6000. Using 5'RACE with constant-segment primers, TCRalpha and TCRbeta cDNA libraries were constructed, with sample barcodes and unique molecular identifiers added in the process. Trizol reagent was used to extract RNA from every sample. Library amplification was performed in two PCR steps, and a second sample barcode and Illumina TruSeq adapters were introduced in the second step. The libraries were sequenced on an Illumina NovaSeq using 2 x 150 bp paired-end reads. The original methods were these. Demultiplexing of reads and collapsing into UMI-guided consensus sequences were performed with migec v1.2.7. Using mixcr v2.1.11, UMI consensuses were aligned to TRA and TRB V and J templates and then assembled into clonotypes. A clonotype was counted as expanded or contracted only if both edgeR and NoisET called the change significant, with noise models trained on biological replicates. For edgeR calls, the cutoffs were a false discovery rate-adjusted p below 0.01 and a log2 fold-change threshold of 1. As an exploratory analysis of dynamics, max-normalized trajectories of the 1000 most abundant clonotypes were examined with PCA combined with hierarchical clustering. Each responding clone was given a CD4 or CD8 phenotype based on the CD4+ and CD8+ repertoires, which had been sequenced separately. TCRdb trimmed the raw reads at Q25, called clones with MiXCR and kept productive beta chains. All rows with the same CDR3 protein become a single entry with the most common DNA and genes. These V and J calls originate from TCRdb's pipeline instead of the authors' own analysis. Here the sample has 280,000 or so distinct CDR3 sequences; under 8.5% occur a single time. The ten largest clones add up to approximately 22% of the sample.

Ficoll-Paque density gradient centrifugation was used to isolate PBMCs. Points the paper makes about the study in general: The study covered only two mild cases, and larger cohorts including severe cases with pre-infection samples were considered necessary. Some responding clones were detected in pre-infection memory, suggesting pre-existing cross-reactive memory T cells joined the SARS-CoV-2 response. Whether the second-wave clones peaking on day 37 were SARS-CoV-2 specific was not confirmed. Clones that contracted from day 15 to 85 showed balanced CD4/CD8 phenotypes, whereas a second wave of clones that expanded from day 15 to 37 leaned towards CD4+. Contracting CD4+ clones were located mainly in the CM and EM memory subsets, whereas CD8+ clones were found to be enriched in EMRA.

Reading the germline V gene gives CDR1 KGHDR and CDR2 SFDVKD. The CDR3 covers 16 residues, taking in both the cysteine and the phenylalanine. Just the 48-base CDR3 DNA is kept, in frame starting at base 1. V is trimmed back by 2 bases and J by 7 bases, and the junction contains 9 bases that no gene match accounts for. This receptor chain uses TRBV24-1 and TRBJ1-2, and 10 junction bases match TRBD1. Sequencing used PBMCs or a T cell subset sorted from them (not recorded which). The source is a man aged 18 to 29 who had mild COVID-19 (a few samples of this study predate the infection). The sample titles of this study are shuffled in the database, so cell type and time point are left out; the donor was told from shared clones. The DNA sequence is TGTGCCACCAGTGATTCTCGGACAGGGGGATTTGGTGGCTACACCTTC. It is translated as CATSDSRTGGFGGYTF.